Here is one T cell receptor beta chain with its context. Distinct nucleotide sequences in the sample also encode this CDR3. These data are taken from a study of long-term antiretroviral therapy in people with HIV. Every one of the participants with HIV received treatment in the United States. The samples, holding about 0.85-10 million cryopreserved PBMC, were thawed before DNA extraction was carried out. The immunoSEQ assay was v3.0, run at survey level. Per-sample targets for sequencing were 40,000-50,000 T-cell genomes. Only in-frame clones appear in the TCRdb table, and some are missing; sequencing was by immunoSEQ multiplex PCR. Counted here are approximately 22,000 clones, 84% occurring once; the ten biggest clones make up around 3.7%. This TCR was sampled from a woman in her fifties or sixties with HIV. Sequences were derived from unsorted PBMCs, sampled 1.9 years after starting antiretroviral therapy.

Here the CDR3 reads CASSIGQGAETQYF. The CDR3, as DNA: TGTGCCAGTAGTATAGGACAGGGCGCTGAGACCCAGTACTTC. The V call is TRBV19, the J call TRBJ2-5; TRBD1 matches 7 bases. Trimming at V came to 1 base and at J to 5 bases, leaving 4 bases not matched to a gene. There are 14 residues in the CDR3. Per germline, CDR1 LNHDA and CDR2 SQIVND (reference sequence).